The 14 T cell receptor beta chains in this list originate from one sample, sequenced in a study of T cell repertoires in cytomegalovirus infection. From the reads, TCRdb called clonotypes with MiXCR, one entry per CDR3 protein. The table lists under 450,000 distinct CDR3 sequences, nearly 35% of them singletons. These receptors lack a known antigen. Sequences were derived from cultured PBMCs, sampled from culture after CMV antigen stimulation. All receptors come from a human donor in good health (CMV status not recorded). Some clones in this sample may be carry-over from other donors' samples.

This clonotype was seen a few times. The V call is TRBV20-1, the J call TRBJ1-1; a possible D gene is TRBD1 (5 bases). There are 14 residues in the CDR3. V lost 2 bases and J lost 0, with 10 bases in between. Looked up from germline, CDR1 is DFQATT and CDR2 is SNEGSKA (reference sequence). CDR3 DNA: TGCAGTGCTAGAATTGGGGCCATGAACACTGAAGCTTTCTTT. This codes for CSARIGAMNTEAFF.

The chain has TRBV28 and TRBJ1-1; unclear D gene. V lost 5 bases to trimming and J lost 1 base, with 23 bases between them. CDR1 MDHEN and CDR2 SYDVKM come from the germline V gene. The CDR3 covers 18 residues. CDR3: CASSPPFTVRRWNTEAFF. CDR3 in DNA: TGTGCCAGCAGTCCCCCGTTCACGGTCCGGCGTTGGAACACTGAAGCTTTCTTT.

J is TRBJ1-1 and V is TRBV6-2 or TRBV6-3; D not certain. The CDR3 totals 14 residues. Looked up from germline, CDR1 is MNHEY and CDR2 is SVGEGT. The V gene lost 0 bases and the J gene lost 0 bases, with 5 bases spanning the gap. In nucleotides, the CDR3 is TGTGCCAGCAGTTACTCGAGAATGAACACTGAAGCTTTCTTT. Translated: CASSYSRMNTEAFF.

In its sample, this clonotype was seen once. This chain uses TRBV6-2 or TRBV6-3 with TRBJ1-1; 8 bases map to TRBD1. The germline CDR1 and CDR2 sequences are MNHEY and SVGEGT. There are 15 residues in the CDR3. The J segment lost 4 bases and the V segment lost 6 bases, leaving 10 bases of the junction unmatched. The CDR3: CASSPRTGMVTEAFF. In nucleotides, the CDR3 is TGTGCCAGCAGCCCTAGGACAGGGATGGTCACTGAAGCTTTCTTT.

A few counts support this clonotype. The V and J genes are TRBV7-8 and TRBJ1-2; D uncertain. The V gene's germline CDR1 is SGHVS and CDR2 FQNEAQ. The CDR3 loop spans 15 amino acids. Between the trimmed V and J ends, which lost 5 bases and 4 bases, there was a span of 17 bases. CDR3 sequence (DNA): TGTGCCAGCAGCATGAAAAATCAGGCGTTCTATGGCTACACCTTC. Translation: CASSMKNQAFYGYTF.

The rearrangement links TRBV7-6 to TRBJ2-7; TRBD2 aligns across 7 bases. With V trimmed by 3 bases and J by 6 bases, 5 bases remained unmatched. The germline V gene encodes CDR1 SGHVS and CDR2 FNYEAQ. CDR3 length: 13 amino acids. The CDR3 region is CASSLPGGSEQYF. DNA of the CDR3: TGTGCCAGCAGCTTGCCCGGGGGGAGCGAGCAGTACTTC.

The rearrangement links TRBV7-8 to TRBJ2-5, with no clear D. Trimming pared 5 bases from V and 5 bases from J, leaving 21 bases between. Germline V gives CDR1 SGHVS, CDR2 FQNEAQ. CDR3 length: 16 residues. The CDR3 reads CASSNPLASRWETQYF. Here the CDR3 DNA reads TGTGCCAGCAGCAATCCCCTGGCTTCGAGGTGGGAGACCCAGTACTTC.

The J gene is TRBJ2-1, the V gene TRBV6-2 or TRBV6-3; 11 nucleotides align to TRBD2. Germline trimming cut 2 bases from V and 1 base from J; bases unmatched to any gene: 4. The CDR3 sequence is 17 residues long. Germline-derived CDR1 and CDR2 are MNHEY and SVGEGT. This CDR3 is CASSYEVAGGSYNEQFF. The CDR3, as DNA: TGTGCCAGCAGTTACGAGGTAGCGGGAGGGTCCTACAATGAGCAGTTCTTC.

The chain joins TRBV10-2 to TRBJ2-5; perhaps TRBD1 as D (5 bases). Trimming cost V 1 base and J 1 base, with 10 bases left between them. The CDR3 sequence is 15 residues long. CDR1 is WSHSY, CDR2 SAAADI, per germline. This chain's CDR3 is CASSEFRAAQETQYF. The CDR3 region has the DNA TGCGCCAGCAGTGAGTTCAGGGCCGCCCAAGAGACCCAGTACTTC.

This chain joins TRBV30 and TRBJ2-1; D uncertain. This CDR3 is built from 13 residues. The ends were cut back, 1 base at V and 1 base at J, with 5 bases in the middle. CDR1 is GTSNPN and CDR2 is SVGIG in the germline V gene (reference sequence). CDR3 coding DNA: TGTGCCTGGAGTGGAGGATCCTACAATGAGCAGTTCTTC. Translated: CAWSGGSYNEQFF.

This chain links TRBV19 with TRBJ2-7, with D possibly being TRBD1 or TRBD2 (5 bases each). Germline V gives CDR1 LNHDA, CDR2 SQIVND (reference sequence). CDR3 length: 14 residues. V gave up 1 base and J gave up 3 bases, with 10 bases separating them. The CDR3, as DNA: TGTGCCAGTAGTATAGCCGCAGGGAGCTACGAGCAGTACGTC. Protein product: CASSIAAGSYEQYV.

This chain connects TRBV12-3 or TRBV12-4 to TRBJ1-1, with D perhaps TRBD1 (5 bases). V was clipped by 0 bases and J by 5 bases, with 16 bases between them. CDR3 length: 16 amino acids. The CDR3 sequence is CASSLASGQGRTEAFF. CDR3 in DNA: TGTGCCAGCAGTTTAGCGTCGGGGCAGGGAAGGACTGAAGCTTTCTTT.

This clonotype turned up a few times. The chain links TRBV18 to TRBJ2-4; weak D call: TRBD2 (6 bases). Germline-derived CDR1 and CDR2 are KGHSH and LQKENI. This CDR3 has 14 residues. Trimming left V 1 base short and J 6 bases short, with 10 bases between. The CDR3 DNA is TGTGCCAGCTCACCACTTAGTAGCGGAAACATTCAGTACTTC. Translation gives CASSPLSSGNIQYF.

V is TRBV5-5 and J is TRBJ1-1; D may be TRBD1 (5 bases). Per the germline V gene, CDR1 is SGHKS and CDR2 is YYEKEE (reference sequence). V gave up 4 bases and J gave up 3 bases, with 22 bases separating them. The CDR3 is 17 amino acids. The CDR3 loop reads CASSPTGGPKGYTEAFF. CDR3 coding DNA: TGTGCCAGCAGCCCCACGGGGGGTCCCAAAGGCTACACTGAAGCTTTCTTT. Variable domain in full (rest from reference TRBV5-5 and TRBJ1-1): DAGVTQSPTHLIKTRGQQVTLRCSPISGHKSVSWYQQVLGQGPQFIFQYYEKEERGRGNFPDRFSARQFPNYSSELNVNALLLGDSALYLCASSPTGGPKGYTEAFFGQGTRLTVV.